These 20 T cell receptor beta chains came from one sample sequenced in a study of cytomegalovirus exposure and HLA in healthy donors. Researchers ran the PCR with 60 Vbeta and 13 Jbeta primers. Sequencing used immunoSEQ multiplex PCR; TCRdb keeps in-frame clones, though not all of them. The sample has 95,000 to 100,000 clones, roughly 10% seen once. Material for sequencing was PBMCs. The receptors were sampled from a man over 45 in good health and CMV-seropositive.

This clone was seen a handful of times. This sequence joins TRBV6-6 and TRBJ1-1; maybe TRBD1 (6 bases). Trimming shortened V by 5 bases and J by 10 bases, and 11 bases separated the two germline ends. This CDR3 spans 11 amino acids. Germline CDR1 MNHNY, CDR2 SVGAGI (reference sequence). CDR3 protein: CASSTGQLAFF. The CDR3 nucleotides read TGTGCCAGCAGTACCGGACAGTTAGCTTTCTTT.

This clone is categorized as medium-sized. The chain joins TRBV6-5 to TRBJ1-5; D is uncertain. With 0 bases removed from V and 0 bases from J, the gap between germline ends came to 6 bases. CDR1 MNHEY and CDR2 SVGAGI come from the germline V gene. This CDR3 comprises 15 residues. The CDR3 here is CASSYSKSSNQPQHF. The CDR3 nucleotides read TGTGCCAGCAGTTACTCGAAGAGTAGCAATCAGCCCCAGCATTTT.

This clone was detected a few times. The chain is built from TRBV5-8 and TRBJ1-2, with D tentatively TRBD1 (5 bases). Germline CDR1 reads SGHTS; CDR2 reads YDEGEE. Trimming shortened V by 0 bases and J by 10 bases, and 10 bases separated the two germline ends. The CDR3 totals 12 residues. DNA for the CDR3: TGTGCCAGCAGCTTGGTGGGGCGGAACTACACCTTC. This translates into CASSLVGRNYTF.

The chain carries TRBV5-1 and TRBJ1-5, with 8 bases matching TRBD1. Germline CDR1 SGHRS, CDR2 YFSETQ. This CDR3 contains 15 residues. Unmatched junction bases numbered 3, after V lost 3 bases and J lost 1 base. The CDR3 DNA follows: TGCGCCAGCAGCTCCGGGACAGGAAGCAATCAGCCCCAGCATTTT. Translating gives CASSSGTGSNQPQHF.

This clone was found a few times. V and J are TRBV6-1 and TRBJ2-5; D is possibly TRBD1 (6 bases). CDR3 size: 15 residues. Trimming shortened V by 7 bases and J by 2 bases, and 17 bases separated the two germline ends. Germline lookup yields CDR1 MNHNS and CDR2 SASEGT. CDR3 in DNA: TGTGCCAGCATGCAGGGGTTGGACAGACAAGAGACCCAGTACTTC. Its protein product is CASMQGLDRQETQYF.

This clone has just one count. One end of the junction fails to match germline, which may point to a read error. The chain carries TRBV5-6 and TRBJ2-7, with a tentative D call TRBD1 (5 bases). This CDR3 is built from 15 residues. CDR1 is SGHDT, CDR2 YYEEEE, per germline. The CDR3 here is CAGSLSGQGYYEQYF. CDR3 DNA: TGTGCCGGCAGCTTGTCAGGACAAGGTTACTACGAGCAGTACTTC.

The table lists this clone with a few counts. The chain couples TRBV5-6 to TRBJ1-2, with D tentatively TRBD1 (6 bases). The CDR3 consists of 13 residues. The germline V gene encodes CDR1 SGHDT and CDR2 YYEEEE. The V gene lost 4 bases and the J gene lost 4 bases, with 11 bases spanning the gap. The CDR3 nucleotides read TGTGCCAGCAGCCGGGACAACAGCTATGGCTACACCTTC. This sequence encodes CASSRDNSYGYTF.

This clone appeared a few times. The chain employs TRBV2 and TRBJ2-1, with 10 bases fitting TRBD2. The CDR3 contains 17 residues. Per germline, CDR1 SNHLY and CDR2 FYNNEI. V shed 6 bases, J shed 8 bases, and the junction held 16 bases outside the gene matches. CDR3 region: CASRAGGSSGSFYEQFF. The CDR3 DNA reads TGTGCCAGCAGGGCGGGGGGGTCTAGCGGGAGTTTTTATGAGCAGTTCTTC.

This chain connects TRBV27 to TRBJ2-5, with TRBD1 matching 8 bases. Judging by the DNA end, TRBJ2-7 fits better; the J call may be wrong. This CDR3 spans 14 amino acids. The germline gives CDR1 MNHEY, CDR2 SMNVEV (reference sequence). As DNA, the CDR3 is TGTGCCAGTAAACTCCGACAGGGGTGGGACGAGCAGTACTTC. This encodes CASKLRQGWDEQYF.

V and J are TRBV6-6 and TRBJ2-7; 9 nucleotides agree with TRBD1. Germline V gene data show CDR1 as MNHNY and CDR2 as SVGAGI (reference sequence). This CDR3 spans 15 amino acids. V gave up 2 bases and J gave up 3 bases; unmatched junction bases: 5. CDR3 in DNA: TGTGCCAGCAGTTACCTGGGACAGGGAGACTACGAGCAGTACTTC. As protein: CASSYLGQGDYEQYF.

In its sample, this clone was seen a few times. The J gene is TRBJ2-7, the V gene TRBV6-5; TRBD2 agrees at 8 bases. The germline V gene encodes CDR1 MNHEY and CDR2 SVGAGI. V lost 6 bases and J lost 0; bases outside the gene matches: 7. The CDR3 consists of 15 residues. CDR3 DNA sequence: TGTGCCAGCAGAAGTAGTAGCGGGATCTCCTACGAGCAGTACTTC. It encodes CASRSSSGISYEQYF.

Only a few counts were recorded for this clone. The gene calls are TRBV6-1 and TRBJ2-7; 7 bases align to TRBD1. The CDR3 is 15 amino acids. Germline assignment: CDR1 MNHNS and CDR2 SASEGT. Trimming took 9 bases from V and 1 from J; bases not matched to a gene: 12. In nucleotides, the CDR3 is TGTGCCAGTACCACAGGGGCCGCTGGATCCTACGAGCAGTACTTC. It specifies CASTTGAAGSYEQYF.

The chain couples TRBV25-1 to TRBJ2-7; 8 positions agree with TRBD1. Germline CDR1 is MGHDK and CDR2 is SYGVNS. This CDR3 comprises 15 residues. The junction had 9 bases not matched to a gene; V was cut back by 6 bases and J by 2 bases. Here the CDR3 reads CASSDRGLLTYEQYF. For the CDR3, the DNA is TGTGCCAGCAGCGACAGGGGCCTTCTCACCTACGAGCAGTACTTC.

This chain uses TRBV29-1 with TRBJ1-2; 11 bases are a match to TRBD1. The junction had 7 bases not matched to a gene; V was cut back by 4 bases and J by 0 bases. The CDR3 covers 16 residues. CDR1 is SQVTM, CDR2 ANQGSEA, per germline. Here the CDR3 DNA reads TGCAGCGTTGTGGCGGGACAGGGGGGATCTAACTATGGCTACACCTTC. Translating it yields CSVVAGQGGSNYGYTF.

This chain connects TRBV29-1 to TRBJ2-7; possibly TRBD1 for D (5 bases). This CDR3 comprises 14 residues. Germline lookup yields CDR1 SQVTM and CDR2 ANQGSEA. Trimming pared 1 base from V and 2 bases from J, leaving 12 bases between. In DNA, the CDR3 is TGCAGCGTTGAAGGACAGAAGACCCCCTACGAGCAGTACTTC. Translating it yields CSVEGQKTPYEQYF.

The V and J genes are TRBV6-6 and TRBJ2-5, with TRBD2 as a possible D gene (5 bases). The CDR3 loop spans 14 amino acids. The V end was cut by 5 bases, the J end by 5 bases, with 15 bases between. Per the germline V gene, CDR1 is MNHNY and CDR2 is SVGAGI (reference sequence). CDR3 residues: CASSQTGVWETQYF. DNA of the CDR3: TGTGCCAGCAGTCAAACCGGGGTTTGGGAGACCCAGTACTTC.

This clone was seen ten or more times. The rearrangement joins TRBV7-9 to TRBJ1-1; TRBD1 matches 12 bases. This CDR3 has 19 residues. CDR1 is SEHNR, CDR2 FQNEAQ, per germline (reference sequence). V lost 2 bases, J lost 3 bases, and 13 bases stayed unmatched. The CDR3 nucleotides read TGTGCCAGCAGCTTAAGGATCCAGGGACAGGGGGCGCGGGACACTGAAGCTTTCTTT. Its translation is CASSLRIQGQGARDTEAFF.

The chain combines TRBV29-1 with TRBJ1-4; maybe TRBD1 (5 bases). V was pared by 6 bases and J by 8 bases, with 28 bases between. The CDR3 is made up of 17 amino acids. Germline assignment: CDR1 SQVTM and CDR2 ANQGSEA. The CDR3 region is CSVRSRAATLQGEKLFF. The CDR3 DNA reads as TGCAGCGTCCGGAGCAGGGCAGCGACCTTACAAGGGGAAAAACTGTTTTTT.

In this sample, this clone turned up a few times. DNA of the CDR3: TGTGCCACCAGCAGAGACAGGGGTTACCAAGAGACCCAGTACTTC. Amino acid sequence: CATSRDRGYQETQYF. The chain combines TRBV15 with TRBJ2-5, with TRBD1 as a possible D gene (6 bases). V shed 0 bases and J shed 0 bases, with 8 bases lying between them. Germline V gives CDR1 LNHNV, CDR2 YYDKDF (reference sequence). This CDR3 spans 15 amino acids.

This clone was seen only a few times. The chain uses TRBV5-1 and TRBJ2-7; D possibly corresponds to TRBD1 (6 bases). The CDR3 loop spans 15 amino acids. Trimming pared 0 bases from V and 1 base from J, leaving 11 bases between. Germline V lookup: CDR1 SGHRS, CDR2 YFSETQ. For the CDR3, the DNA is TGCGCCAGCAGCTTGGAACCCGACAGGTCCTACGAGCAGTACTTC. Amino acids: CASSLEPDRSYEQYF.